This T cell receptor (beta chain) is drawn from a study of read filtering for tumor transcriptome and immune sequencing. The CDR3 runs to 16 residues. The junction had 8 bases not matched to a gene; V was cut back by 6 bases and J by 9 bases. CDR1 and CDR2 (germline): SNHLY, FYNNEI. In this sample, this clonotype turned up many times. Its antigen remains unidentified. The library was built from roughly 400 ng RNA with molecular barcoded adaptors for alpha/delta and beta/gamma chains. Via MiXCR, TCRdb re-called the reads, giving one row per CDR3 protein. The sample contains more than 30,000 distinct CDR3 sequences, around 13% of which appear only once. Points from the study as a whole: IR-seq captured clonotypes deeper and more reliably than RNA-seq. Sorted CD138-negative bone marrow cells were not purified T cells.

This clonotype originated in a donor at least 40 years old with multiple myeloma. Input material: a population of CD138-negative cells sorted from bone marrow. The V gene is TRBV2, the J gene TRBJ2-1; TRBD2 matches at 16 bases. In DNA form, the CDR3 reads TGTGCCAGCAGAGGGGGACTAGCGGGAGGGCCAGGTGAGCAGTTCTTC. Residues: CASRGGLAGGPGEQFF.